This T cell receptor (beta chain) derives from a study of blood T cell repertoires in COVID-19. Only in-frame clones appear in the TCRdb table, and some are missing; sequencing was by immunoSEQ multiplex PCR. This sample has some 120,000 clones, with around 90% found just once. V was cut by 4 bases and J by 9 bases, with 12 bases left in between. CDR1 and CDR2 from the germline V gene are MNHEY and SVGAGI. CDR3 length: 12 amino acids. Material for sequencing was peripheral blood. V is TRBV6-5 and J is TRBJ1-1, with D possibly TRBD1 on 5 matching bases. The receptor was derived from a human donor in a cohort sampled during active COVID-19. CDR3 nucleotides: TGTGCCAGCAGTTCTGGGGCTCGCCAAGCTTTCTTT. Its protein is CASSSGARQAFF.